Reported below is one T cell receptor (beta chain). Its specificity is not known. The record originates from a study of beta chain features in type 1 diabetes. About the study: Across the samples, roughly 98,000,000 sorted cells were examined in total.

Germline V gives CDR1 LNHDA, CDR2 SQIVND (reference sequence). V was cut by 6 bases and J by 6 bases, with 17 bases left in between. The CDR3 spans 14 residues. Study-level points and caveats: Across all four CD4+ subsets, people with type 1 diabetes showed modestly shorter TCRB CDR3s. TCRB rearrangement may or may not be influenced by HLA type; here this remained unresolved.

Expressed TCRB transcripts were sequenced, since all the RNA that had been isolated was reverse transcribed. The assay was immunoSEQ multiplex PCR, and TCRdb's table has in-frame clones only and misses some. The sample carries approximately 160,000 clones, about a tenth recorded once. J is TRBJ1-2 and V is TRBV19; D gene uncertain. Sample: central memory CD4+ T cells from blood. The origin of this receptor is a man in his thirties or forties with type 1 diabetes. CDR3 DNA sequence: TGTGCCAGTAGGAGTGGGCCTCAATCTCATGGCTACACCTTC. Amino acids: CASRSGPQSHGYTF.